Listed here is a single T cell receptor (beta chain). Its antigen is unidentified. This sample stems from a study of early T cells in non-severe SARS-CoV-2 infection. On the study more broadly: The input, bulk RNA from unsorted whole blood, was sequenced, and chains were unpaired.

Unique molecular identifiers (one per individual cDNA molecule) were attached. TCRdb ran MiXCR on the 5' RACE reads and lists one entry per CDR3 protein. The data contain approximately 70,000 distinct CDR3 sequences, about an eighth of them seen just once; the ten biggest clones take up 5.7%. The CDR3 is made up of 17 amino acids. V was pared by 0 bases and J by 9 bases, with 17 bases of the junction left unmatched. The germline V gene encodes CDR1 SGHTA and CDR2 FQGNSA. Study-level points and caveats: There was a bias toward anti-spike CD8 responses in VDJdb matching, which missed private and CD4 specificities.

The J gene is TRBJ2-7, the V gene TRBV7-2, with 7 bases identical to TRBD2. This material consisted of whole blood, taken at baseline. This TCR was recovered from an adult who was a healthcare worker with PCR-confirmed SARS-CoV-2 infection or an uninfected control (not recorded which). CDR3 amino acids: CASSLARGTTVARVQYF. CDR3 DNA: TGTGCCAGCAGCTTAGCGCGGGGGACTACGGTTGCTCGGGTGCAGTACTTC.